This is a list of T cell receptor beta chains from one sample in a study of blood T cell repertoires in COVID-19. Clones were read by immunoSEQ multiplex PCR, and TCRdb kept only the in-frame ones, dropping some. Among 85,000 to 100,000 clones listed, less than 85% were seen once. The sequenced sample was peripheral blood. These TCRs come from a man aged 45 to 65 who had recovered from COVID-19. Each CDR3 is given with its conserved first and last residue. A D gene is named only where the DNA matches it firmly. Clone size is given for some rows only: seen once, a few or many times, or a class if the clone is expanded.

J gene,V gene,clone size,D gene,CDR3 protein,CDR3 DNA
TRBJ1-6,TRBV5-6,.,TRBD1,CASSLGTGGGNSPLHF,TGTGCCAGCAGCTTAGGCACAGGGGGTGGTAATTCACCCCTCCACTTT
TRBJ2-5,TRBV4-3,.,TRBD1,CASSQAGTGGSETQYF,TGCGCCAGCAGCCAAGCCGGGACAGGGGGCTCAGAGACCCAGTACTTC
TRBJ2-3,TRBV5-8,few,TRBD1,CASSWDREDTQYF,TGTGCCAGCAGCTGGGACAGGGAGGATACGCAGTATTTT
TRBJ2-1,TRBV4-2,.,TRBD2,CASSPGLAGENEQFF,TGTGCCAGCAGCCCAGGACTAGCGGGAGAGAATGAGCAGTTCTTC
TRBJ2-3,TRBV15,.,.,CATRRGLTDTQYF,TGTGCCACGCGGAGGGGGCTCACAGATACGCAGTATTTT
TRBJ2-1,TRBV5-1,once,TRBD2,CASSLAGGRPGEQFF,TGCGCCAGCAGCTTAGCGGGGGGCCGACCCGGTGAGCAGTTCTTC
TRBJ1-1,TRBV30,.,.,CAWSGRVTEAFF,TGTGCCTGGAGTGGCAGGGTTACTGAAGCTTTCTTT
TRBJ1-2,TRBV18,.,TRBD1,CASSPDPTGGIYGYTF,TGTGCCAGCTCACCAGATCCCACAGGGGGCATCTATGGCTACACCTTC
TRBJ2-4,TRBV4-2,.,TRBD2,CASSQDSGTSGTKNIQYF,TGTGCCAGCAGCCAAGATTCCGGGACTAGCGGGACCAAAAACATTCAGTACTTC
TRBJ1-1,TRBV5-1,.,TRBD1,CASSFTGGLPEAFF,TGCGCCAGCAGCTTCACAGGGGGGCTGCCTGAAGCTTTCTTT
TRBJ1-1,TRBV11-2,.,TRBD1,CASSLRPPAQGALEAFF,TGTGCCAGCAGTTTAAGGCCCCCCGCGCAGGGGGCACTGGAAGCTTTCTTT
TRBJ2-2,TRBV7-3,few,.,CASSTGTLATGELFF,TGTGCCAGCAGCACCGGGACACTCGCCACCGGGGAGCTGTTTTTT
TRBJ1-5,TRBV5-8,.,.,CASSLELDSNQPQHF,TGTGCCAGCAGCTTGGAGTTGGACAGTAATCAGCCCCAGCATTTT
TRBJ2-2,TRBV7-9,.,TRBD2,CASSLAGTSGSTGELFF,TGTGCCAGCAGCTTAGCAGGCACCAGCGGGAGTACCGGGGAGCTGTTTTTT
TRBJ1-1,TRBV29-1,.,TRBD1,CSSTGTGMNTEAFF,TGCAGCTCCACCGGGACAGGGATGAACACTGAAGCTTTCTTT
TRBJ1-1,TRBV13,.,.,CASSVPGQKNTEAFF,TGTGCCAGCAGCGTCCCCGGACAGAAGAACACTGAAGCTTTCTTT
TRBJ2-7,TRBV11-2,.,TRBD1,CASNSDRDLEQYF,TGTGCCAGCAACTCGGACAGGGATCTCGAGCAGTACTTC
TRBJ2-3,TRBV7-2,few,TRBD2,CASSTRLAGATDTQYF,TGTGCCAGCAGCACCAGACTAGCGGGGGCAACAGATACGCAGTATTTT
TRBJ1-3,TRBV5-1,.,TRBD1,CASSLRQGTGGNTIYF,TGCGCCAGCAGCTTGCGACAGGGCACAGGTGGAAACACCATATATTTT
TRBJ2-1,TRBV7-2,.,.,CASTPQISSYNEQFF,TGTGCCAGCACCCCACAGATTAGCTCCTACAATGAGCAGTTCTTC
TRBJ2-7,TRBV4-2,.,.,CASSPSGSEGYEQYF,TGTGCCAGCAGCCCGAGCGGATCCGAGGGATACGAGCAGTACTTC
TRBJ2-5,TRBV6-5,.,TRBD2,CASSPGLAGVETQYF,TGTGCCAGCAGTCCGGGACTAGCGGGAGTAGAGACCCAGTACTTC
TRBJ2-3,TRBV5-6,.,.,CASSLAFGGVGPDTQYF,TGTGCCAGCAGCTTGGCCTTCGGCGGGGTGGGGCCAGATACGCAGTATTTT
TRBJ2-3,TRBV19,.,TRBD2,CASSYWSGTSGSPTDTQYF,TGTGCCAGTAGTTACTGGTCCGGGACTAGCGGGAGCCCCACAGATACGCAGTATTTT
TRBJ1-1,TRBV27,.,.,CASSLWAGLMNTEAFF,TGTGCCAGCAGTTTATGGGCAGGTCTTATGAACACTGAAGCTTTCTTT
TRBJ2-7,TRBV18,.,TRBD1,CASSPPGTGFEQYF,TGTGCCAGCTCGCCCCCGGGGACAGGGTTCGAGCAGTACTTC
TRBJ2-4,TRBV15,.,.,CATQPGHQQNIQYF,TGTGCCACCCAACCGGGACATCAGCAAAACATTCAGTACTTC
TRBJ1-2,TRBV2,.,.,CASRDVDSLDYGYTF,TGTGCCAGCAGGGACGTAGACAGTCTAGACTATGGCTACACCTTC
TRBJ1-2,TRBV10-3,.,TRBD1,CAISANQGVWGYTF,TGTGCCATCAGTGCTAACCAGGGGGTGTGGGGCTACACCTTC
TRBJ1-1,TRBV3-1/TRBV3-2,.,TRBD1,CASSLGTGGTEAFF,TGTGCCAGCAGCCTCGGGACAGGGGGCACTGAAGCTTTCTTT
TRBJ2-4,TRBV19,.,TRBD1,CASRRQGLDIQYF,TGTGCCAGTAGGCGACAGGGGCTCGACATTCAGTACTTC
TRBJ2-1,TRBV11-2,few,TRBD2,CASSRIAGPHNEQFF,TGTGCCAGCAGCAGAATAGCGGGACCACACAATGAGCAGTTCTTC
TRBJ1-2,TRBV6-5,.,.,CASSYSEGRAGYTF,TGTGCCAGCAGTTACTCGGAGGGGCGGGCTGGCTACACCTTC
TRBJ2-5,TRBV12-3/TRBV12-4,.,.,CASRLLSGTQYF,TGTGCCAGCAGGCTTCTTTCCGGGACCCAGTACTTC
TRBJ2-2,TRBV14,.,.,CASSQGSGAPTTGELFF,TGTGCCAGCAGCCAAGGTTCGGGAGCCCCTACCACCGGGGAGCTGTTTTTT
TRBJ2-5,TRBV5-1,.,.,CASSLSQLAGETQYF,TGCGCCAGCAGCTTGTCTCAATTGGCGGGAGAGACCCAGTACTTC
TRBJ1-2,TRBV7-9,few,.,CASSPYNYGYTF,TGTGCCAGCAGCCCCTATAACTATGGCTACACCTTC
TRBJ1-4,TRBV7-9,.,.,CASSFGRTYDVEKLFF,TGTGCCAGCAGCTTTGGAAGGACATACGATGTTGAAAAACTGTTTTTT
TRBJ1-1,TRBV28,.,.,CASSQPRQDRRGF,TGTGCCAGCAGTCAACCTAGACAGGACCGTCGGGGATTT
TRBJ2-5,TRBV5-6,.,.,CASSWQQETQYF,TGTGCCAGCAGCTGGCAACAAGAGACCCAGTACTTC
TRBJ1-5,TRBV2,.,.,CASGLAGQNNQPQHF,TGTGCCAGCGGCCTCGCGGGTCAGAATAATCAGCCCCAGCATTTT
TRBJ1-1,TRBV5-1,.,.,CASSFGFRMNTEAFF,TGCGCCAGCAGCTTCGGGTTTCGGATGAACACTGAAGCTTTCTTT
TRBJ2-7,TRBV2,.,TRBD1,CAAKPRQGAYEQYF,TGTGCCGCGAAACCCAGGCAGGGGGCCTACGAGCAGTACTTC
TRBJ2-7,TRBV10-2,.,.,CASSESMVGAKYF,TGCGCCAGCAGTGAGTCGATGGTAGGGGCGAAGTACTTC
TRBJ1-3,TRBV7-9,.,TRBD1,CASSSTGGTGNTIYF,TGTGCCAGCAGCTCTACAGGGGGGACTGGAAACACCATATATTTT
TRBJ1-1,TRBV3-1/TRBV3-2,.,.,CASSQERRTVLHTEAFF,TGTGCCAGCAGCCAAGAACGGCGGACAGTTCTTCACACTGAAGCTTTCTTT